Listed below are T cell receptor beta chains from one sample, sequenced in a study of identifying expanded T cells in peripheral blood. Clones were read by immunoSEQ multiplex PCR, and TCRdb kept only the in-frame ones, dropping some. The sample has about 84,000 clones, around 88% seen once; the top ten hold 5.5% to 6.5%. The sequenced sample consisted of blood. The origin of the receptors is a person aged 18-70 years in good health. Each CDR3 is given with its conserved first and last residue. A D gene is named only where the DNA matches it firmly. Clone size is given for some rows only: seen once, a few or many times, or a class if the clone is expanded.

V gene	J gene	clone size	D gene	CDR3 protein	CDR3 DNA
TRBV7-2	TRBJ1-2	NA	TRBD1	CASRDATGSYGYTF	TGTGCCAGCAGAGACGCGACAGGGAGCTATGGCTACACCTTC
TRBV11-3	TRBJ1-6	NA	NA	CASSFLFNSPLHF	TGTGCCAGCAGTTTCCTTTTCAATTCACCCCTCCACTTT
TRBV7-8	TRBJ2-7	NA	NA	CASSLATDPLNSYEQYF	TGTGCCAGCAGCTTAGCGACGGACCCGTTAAACTCCTACGAGCAGTACTTC
TRBV5-4	TRBJ2-5	NA	TRBD2	CASSLDKRGGETQYF	TGTGCCAGCAGCTTGGACAAGCGGGGGGGCGAGACCCAGTACTTC
TRBV19	TRBJ1-3	NA	NA	CASSIEGSSGNTIYF	TGTGCCAGTAGTATAGAGGGGAGCTCTGGAAACACCATATATTTT
TRBV14	TRBJ2-5	NA	TRBD1	CASSLFRDRDKTQYF	TGTGCCAGCAGCCTCTTCCGGGACAGGGATAAGACCCAGTACTTC
TRBV11-2	TRBJ2-2	NA	NA	CASSLGAGAQNTGELFF	TGTGCCAGCAGCTTAGGTGCAGGGGCCCAGAACACCGGGGAGCTGTTTTTT
TRBV7-2	TRBJ2-7	NA	TRBD2	CASSANGGGQNEQYF	TGTGCCAGCAGCGCCAACGGGGGAGGGCAAAACGAGCAGTACTTC
TRBV6-1	TRBJ1-2	NA	NA	CASSLGGRYTF	TGTGCCAGCAGCCTCGGTGGTCGCTACACCTTC
TRBV2	TRBJ1-3	NA	TRBD1	CASSQPTGPGNTIYF	TGTGCCAGCAGTCAACCGACAGGGCCTGGAAACACCATATATTTT
TRBV15	TRBJ2-1	NA	TRBD1	CATKKGAVANNEQFF	TGTGCCACGAAGAAGGGGGCCGTTGCCAACAATGAGCAGTTCTTC
TRBV7-9	TRBJ1-1	NA	TRBD1	CASSLLTGDTEAFF	TGTGCCAGCAGCCTTCTGACAGGGGACACTGAAGCTTTCTTT
TRBV19	TRBJ1-1	NA	NA	CASSFRGGLGLAFF	TGTGCCAGTAGTTTCAGAGGTGGTTTGGGGCTGGCTTTCTTT
TRBV2	TRBJ1-4	many	NA	CASSIEGGTNEKLFF	TGTGCCAGCAGTATAGAGGGGGGAACTAATGAAAAACTGTTTTTT
TRBV7-6	TRBJ2-2	NA	NA	CASSTDAGELFF	TGTGCCAGCAGCACAGACGCCGGGGAGCTGTTTTTT
TRBV15	TRBJ1-2	NA	NA	CATSRDRPLNYGYTF	TGTGCCACCAGCAGAGACAGACCACTTAACTATGGCTACACCTTC
TRBV19	TRBJ1-2	NA	NA	CASSRQGDGYTF	TGTGCCAGTAGTAGGCAGGGAGATGGCTACACCTTC
TRBV7-2	TRBJ1-2	NA	TRBD1	CASSSTGRGYTF	TGTGCCAGCAGCTCGACAGGGCGGGGCTACACCTTC
TRBV7-8	TRBJ2-5	NA	TRBD2	CASSPRTSLEETQYF	TGTGCCAGCAGCCCCCGGACTAGCCTGGAAGAGACCCAGTACTTC
TRBV5-1	TRBJ2-1	once	TRBD2	CASSLARLSGERNEQFF	TGCGCCAGCAGCTTGGCTCGCCTTAGCGGGGAGAGGAATGAGCAGTTCTTC
TRBV6-1	TRBJ1-2	NA	NA	CASSDPRGSRQVRGYTF	TGTGCCAGCAGTGACCCCCGGGGGAGCCGACAGGTCCGGGGCTACACCTTC
TRBV15	TRBJ1-6	NA	NA	CATSRQGPNSPLHF	TGTGCCACCAGCAGACAGGGGCCAAATTCACCCCTCCACTTT
TRBV9	TRBJ1-5	NA	NA	CASSGTIDQPQHF	TGTGCCAGCAGCGGAACCATTGATCAGCCCCAGCATTTT
TRBV7-9	TRBJ2-7	NA	NA	CASSVSYEQYF	TGTGCCAGCAGCGTAAGCTACGAGCAGTACTTC
TRBV7-2	TRBJ1-1	NA	NA	CASSPDAGSTEAFF	TGTGCCAGCAGCCCCGACGCCGGTAGCACTGAAGCTTTCTTT
TRBV2	TRBJ1-6	NA	NA	CASTALGGGGGSPLHF	TGTGCCAGCACAGCCCTGGGGGGGGGCGGCGGTTCACCCCTCCACTTT
TRBV11-3	TRBJ2-1	NA	TRBD2	CASSPGLAGTQYNEQFF	TGTGCCAGCAGCCCAGGACTAGCGGGGACCCAATACAATGAGCAGTTCTTC
TRBV13	TRBJ1-4	once	TRBD1	CASSLTGGPPGEKLFF	TGTGCCAGCAGCTTGACAGGGGGCCCTCCCGGTGAAAAACTGTTTTTT